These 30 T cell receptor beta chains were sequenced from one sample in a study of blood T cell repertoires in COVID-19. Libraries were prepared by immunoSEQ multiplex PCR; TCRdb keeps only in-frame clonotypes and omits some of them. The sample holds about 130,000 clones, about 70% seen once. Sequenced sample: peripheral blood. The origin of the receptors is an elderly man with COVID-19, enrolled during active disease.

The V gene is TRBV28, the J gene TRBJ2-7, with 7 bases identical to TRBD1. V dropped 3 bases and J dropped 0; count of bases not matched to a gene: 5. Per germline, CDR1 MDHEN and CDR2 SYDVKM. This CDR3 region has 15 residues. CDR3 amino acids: CASSFRTGRSYEQYF. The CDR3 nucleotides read TGTGCCAGCAGTTTCCGGACAGGTCGCTCCTACGAGCAGTACTTC.

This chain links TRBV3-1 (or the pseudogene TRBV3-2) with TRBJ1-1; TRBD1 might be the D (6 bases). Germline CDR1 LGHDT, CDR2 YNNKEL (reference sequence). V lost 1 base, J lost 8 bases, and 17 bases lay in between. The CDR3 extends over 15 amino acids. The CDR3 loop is CASSQAIFSGTEAFF. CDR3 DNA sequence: TGTGCCAGCAGCCAAGCAATTTTTTCCGGGACAGAAGCTTTCTTT.

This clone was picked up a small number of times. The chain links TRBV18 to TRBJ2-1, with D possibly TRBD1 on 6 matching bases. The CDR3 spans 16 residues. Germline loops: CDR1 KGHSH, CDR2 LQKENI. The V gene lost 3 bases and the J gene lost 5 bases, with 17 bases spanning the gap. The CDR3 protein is CASSPSPRGSHNEQFF. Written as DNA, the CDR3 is TGTGCCAGCTCACCGTCCCCCAGGGGATCTCACAATGAGCAGTTCTTC.

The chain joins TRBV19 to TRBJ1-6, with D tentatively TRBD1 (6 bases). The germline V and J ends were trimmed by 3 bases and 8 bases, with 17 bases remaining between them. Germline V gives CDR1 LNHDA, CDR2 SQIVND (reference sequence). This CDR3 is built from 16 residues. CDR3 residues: CASSIGGRQEDSPLHF. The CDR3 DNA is TGTGCCAGTAGTATCGGGGGGCGACAGGAGGATTCACCCCTCCACTTT.

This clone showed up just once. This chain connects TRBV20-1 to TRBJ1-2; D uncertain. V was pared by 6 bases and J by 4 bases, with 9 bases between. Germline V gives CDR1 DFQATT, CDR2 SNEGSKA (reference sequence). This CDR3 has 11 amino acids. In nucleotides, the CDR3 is TGCAGTGCCTCTGACACCTATGGCTACACCTTC. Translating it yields CSASDTYGYTF.

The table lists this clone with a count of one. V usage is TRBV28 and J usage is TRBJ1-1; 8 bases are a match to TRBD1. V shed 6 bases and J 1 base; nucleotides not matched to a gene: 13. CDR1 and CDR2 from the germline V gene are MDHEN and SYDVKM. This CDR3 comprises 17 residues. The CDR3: CASSLPWTGSANTEAFF. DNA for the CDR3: TGTGCCAGCAGCCTACCTTGGACAGGGAGCGCGAACACTGAAGCTTTCTTT.

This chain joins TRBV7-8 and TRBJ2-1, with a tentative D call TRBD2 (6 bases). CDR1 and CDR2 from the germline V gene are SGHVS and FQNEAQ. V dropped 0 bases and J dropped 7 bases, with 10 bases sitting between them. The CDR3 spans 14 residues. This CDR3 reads CASSLAGGWNEQFF. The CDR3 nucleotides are TGTGCCAGCAGCTTAGCGGGAGGATGGAATGAGCAGTTCTTC.

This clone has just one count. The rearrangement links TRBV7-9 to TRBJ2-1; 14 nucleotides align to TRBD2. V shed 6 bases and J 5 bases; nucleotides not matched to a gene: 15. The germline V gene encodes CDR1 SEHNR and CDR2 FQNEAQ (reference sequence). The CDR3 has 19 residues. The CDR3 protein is CASRPGLAGEIGPDNEQFF. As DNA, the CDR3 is TGTGCCAGCAGACCGGGACTAGCGGGAGAAATAGGGCCTGACAATGAGCAGTTCTTC.

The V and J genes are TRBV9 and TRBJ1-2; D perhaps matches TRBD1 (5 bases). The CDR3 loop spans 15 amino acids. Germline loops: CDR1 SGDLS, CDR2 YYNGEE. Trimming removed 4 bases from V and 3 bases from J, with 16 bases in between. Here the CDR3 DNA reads TGTGCCAGCAGCCGGGCCGGGGGGATAGACTATGGCTACACCTTC. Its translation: CASSRAGGIDYGYTF.

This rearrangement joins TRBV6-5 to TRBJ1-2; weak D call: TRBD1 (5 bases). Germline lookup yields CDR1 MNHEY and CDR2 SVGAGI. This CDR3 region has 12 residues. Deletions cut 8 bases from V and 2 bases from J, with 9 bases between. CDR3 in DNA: TGTGCCAGCGGGCAGGGAAACTATGGCTACACCTTC. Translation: CASGQGNYGYTF.

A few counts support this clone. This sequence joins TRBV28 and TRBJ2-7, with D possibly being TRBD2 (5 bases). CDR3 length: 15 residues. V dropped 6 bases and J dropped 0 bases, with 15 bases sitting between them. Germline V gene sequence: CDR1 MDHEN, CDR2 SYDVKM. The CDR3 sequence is CASRSPGVTSYEQYF. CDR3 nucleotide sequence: TGTGCCAGCAGGTCTCCCGGGGTAACCTCCTACGAGCAGTACTTC.

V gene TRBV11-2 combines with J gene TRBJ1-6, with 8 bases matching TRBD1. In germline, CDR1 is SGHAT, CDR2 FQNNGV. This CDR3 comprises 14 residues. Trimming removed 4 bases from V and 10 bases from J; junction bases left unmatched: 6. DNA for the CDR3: TGTGCCAGCAGCTCGACAGGGGTGGGCTCACCCCTCCACTTT. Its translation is CASSSTGVGSPLHF. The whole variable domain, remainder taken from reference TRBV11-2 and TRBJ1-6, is EAGVAQSPRYKIIEKRQSVAFWCNPISGHATLYWYQQILGQGPKLLIQFQNNGVVDDSQLPKDRFSAERLKGVDSTLKIQPAKLEDSAVYLCASSSTGVGSPLHFGNGTRLTVT.

The CDR3 region is CASGTLEGGSKNIQYF. Written as DNA, the CDR3 is TGTGCCAGCGGTACCCTCGAAGGGGGCTCCAAAAACATTCAGTACTTC. The chain uses TRBV7-9 and TRBJ2-4, with 7 bases fitting TRBD1. The junction had 12 bases not matched to a gene; V was cut back by 8 bases and J by 2 bases. The CDR3 is 16 amino acids. Germline values: CDR1 SEHNR, CDR2 FQNEAQ (reference sequence).

The CDR3 reads CASSLTVRGETQYF. The CDR3, as DNA: TGTGCCAGCAGTCTAACAGTCAGGGGGGAGACCCAGTACTTC. The chain employs TRBV27 and TRBJ2-5; TRBD1 matches at 7 bases. CDR1 MNHEY and CDR2 SMNVEV come from the germline V gene (reference sequence). The CDR3 loop spans 14 amino acids. The ends lost 5 bases at V and 5 bases at J; junction bases unmatched: 8.

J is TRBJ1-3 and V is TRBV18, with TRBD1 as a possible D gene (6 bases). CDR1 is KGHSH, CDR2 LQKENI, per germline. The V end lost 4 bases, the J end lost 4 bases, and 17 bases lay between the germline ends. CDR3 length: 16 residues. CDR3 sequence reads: CASSLLPGGAGNTIYF. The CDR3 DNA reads TGTGCCAGCTCACTCCTCCCTGGGGGCGCCGGAAACACCATATATTTT.

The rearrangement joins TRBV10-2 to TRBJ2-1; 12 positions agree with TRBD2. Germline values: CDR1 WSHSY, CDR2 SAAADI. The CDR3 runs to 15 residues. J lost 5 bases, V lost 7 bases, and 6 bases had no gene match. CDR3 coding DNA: TGCGCCAGCAACTCTGGACTAGCGGGAAACAATGAGCAGTTCTTC. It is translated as CASNSGLAGNNEQFF.

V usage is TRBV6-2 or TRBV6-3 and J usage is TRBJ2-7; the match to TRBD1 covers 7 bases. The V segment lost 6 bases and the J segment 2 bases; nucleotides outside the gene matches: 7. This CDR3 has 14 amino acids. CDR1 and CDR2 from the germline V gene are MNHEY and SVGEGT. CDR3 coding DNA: TGTGCCAGCAGCAGCCGGGGACAGACCTACGAGCAGTACTTC. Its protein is CASSSRGQTYEQYF.

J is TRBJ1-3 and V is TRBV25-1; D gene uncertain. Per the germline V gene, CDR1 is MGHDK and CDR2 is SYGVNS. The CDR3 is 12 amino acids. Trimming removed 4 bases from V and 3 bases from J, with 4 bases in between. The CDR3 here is CASSGGGNTIYF. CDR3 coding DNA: TGTGCCAGCAGTGGAGGTGGAAACACCATATATTTT.

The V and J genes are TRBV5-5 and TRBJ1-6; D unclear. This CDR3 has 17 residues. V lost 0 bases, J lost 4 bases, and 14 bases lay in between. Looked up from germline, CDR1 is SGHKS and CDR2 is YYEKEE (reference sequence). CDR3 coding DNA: TGTGCCAGCAGCTTGGCTAGAGAGACCTTTTATAATTCACCCCTCCACTTT. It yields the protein CASSLARETFYNSPLHF.

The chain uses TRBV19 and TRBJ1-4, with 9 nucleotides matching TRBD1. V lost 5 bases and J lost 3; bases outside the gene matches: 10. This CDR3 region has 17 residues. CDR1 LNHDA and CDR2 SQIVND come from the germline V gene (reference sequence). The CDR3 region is CASSPGQGTPANEKLFF. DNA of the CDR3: TGTGCCAGTAGTCCCGGACAGGGGACGCCGGCTAATGAAAAACTGTTTTTT. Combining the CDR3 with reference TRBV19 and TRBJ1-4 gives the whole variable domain DGGITQSPKYLFRKEGQNVTLSCEQNLNHDAMYWYRQDPGQGLRLIYYSQIVNDFQKGDIAEGYSVSREKKESFPLTVTSAQKNPTAFYLCASSPGQGTPANEKLFFGSGTQLSVL.

CDR3 amino acids: CASSPIPGGGDNEQFF. The CDR3 nucleotides read TGTGCCAGCAGCCCCATCCCCGGCGGGGGCGACAATGAGCAGTTCTTC. This sequence joins TRBV28 and TRBJ2-1; D is perhaps TRBD2 (7 bases). V was shortened by 6 bases and J by 5 bases, with 20 bases between the two germline ends. Germline V lookup: CDR1 MDHEN, CDR2 SYDVKM. The CDR3 runs to 16 residues.

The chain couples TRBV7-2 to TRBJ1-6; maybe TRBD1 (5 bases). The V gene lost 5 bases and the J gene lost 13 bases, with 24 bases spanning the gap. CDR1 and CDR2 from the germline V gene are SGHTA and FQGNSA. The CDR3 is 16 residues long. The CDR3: CASSLQGGAASVPLHF. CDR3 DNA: TGTGCCAGCAGCCTCCAGGGTGGGGCCGCCTCAGTGCCCCTCCACTTT.

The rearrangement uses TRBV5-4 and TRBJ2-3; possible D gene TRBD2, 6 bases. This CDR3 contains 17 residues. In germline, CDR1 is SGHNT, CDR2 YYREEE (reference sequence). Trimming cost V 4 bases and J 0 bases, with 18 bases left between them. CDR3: CASSPSPQLASTDTQYF. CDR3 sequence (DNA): TGTGCCAGCAGCCCAAGCCCTCAACTAGCTAGCACAGATACGCAGTATTTT. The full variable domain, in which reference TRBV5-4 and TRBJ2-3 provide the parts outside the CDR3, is ETGVTQSPTHLIKTRGQQVTLRCSSQSGHNTVSWYQQALGQGPQFIFQYYREEENGRGNFPPRFSGLQFPNYSSELNVNALELDDSALYLCASSPSPQLASTDTQYFGPGTRLTVL.

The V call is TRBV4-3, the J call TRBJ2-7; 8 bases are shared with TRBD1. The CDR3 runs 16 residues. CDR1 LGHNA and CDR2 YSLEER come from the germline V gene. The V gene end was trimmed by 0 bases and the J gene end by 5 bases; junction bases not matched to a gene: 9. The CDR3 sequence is CASSQEGRQGIHEQYF. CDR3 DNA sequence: TGCGCCAGCAGCCAAGAAGGTCGACAGGGGATCCACGAGCAGTACTTC.

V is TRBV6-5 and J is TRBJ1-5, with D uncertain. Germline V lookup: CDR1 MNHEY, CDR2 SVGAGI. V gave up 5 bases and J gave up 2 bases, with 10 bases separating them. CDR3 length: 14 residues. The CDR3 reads CASSLEAGNQPQHF. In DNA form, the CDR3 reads TGTGCCAGCAGTCTGGAGGCTGGCAATCAGCCCCAGCATTTT.

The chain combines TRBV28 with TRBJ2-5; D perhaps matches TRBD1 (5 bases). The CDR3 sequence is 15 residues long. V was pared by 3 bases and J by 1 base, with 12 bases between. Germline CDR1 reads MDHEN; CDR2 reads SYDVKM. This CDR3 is CASSLGPGFQETQYF. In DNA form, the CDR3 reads TGTGCCAGCAGTTTGGGGCCAGGGTTCCAAGAGACCCAGTACTTC.

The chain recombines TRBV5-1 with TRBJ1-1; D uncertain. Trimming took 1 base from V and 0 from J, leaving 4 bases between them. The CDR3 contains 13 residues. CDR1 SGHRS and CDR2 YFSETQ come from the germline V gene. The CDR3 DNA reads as TGCGCCAGCAGCTTGACAATGAACACTGAAGCTTTCTTT. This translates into CASSLTMNTEAFF.

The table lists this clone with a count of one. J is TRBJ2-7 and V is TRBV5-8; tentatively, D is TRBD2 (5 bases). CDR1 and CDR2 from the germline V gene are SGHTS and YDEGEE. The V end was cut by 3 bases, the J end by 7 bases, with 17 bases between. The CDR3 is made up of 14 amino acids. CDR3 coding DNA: TGTGCCAGCAGCTCGGATCCGGTCCCGGGGGAGCAGTACTTC. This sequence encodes CASSSDPVPGEQYF. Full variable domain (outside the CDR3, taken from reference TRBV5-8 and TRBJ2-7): EAGVTQSPTHLIKTRGQQATLRCSPISGHTSVYWYQQALGLGLQFLLWYDEGEERNRGNFPPRFSGRQFPNYSSELNVNALELEDSALYLCASSSDPVPGEQYFGPGTRLTVT.

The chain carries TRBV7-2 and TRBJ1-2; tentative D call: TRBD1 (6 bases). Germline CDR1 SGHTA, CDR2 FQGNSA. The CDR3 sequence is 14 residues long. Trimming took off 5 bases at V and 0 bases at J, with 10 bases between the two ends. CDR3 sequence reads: CASSPRTANYGYTF. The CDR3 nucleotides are TGTGCCAGCAGCCCCCGGACAGCTAACTATGGCTACACCTTC.

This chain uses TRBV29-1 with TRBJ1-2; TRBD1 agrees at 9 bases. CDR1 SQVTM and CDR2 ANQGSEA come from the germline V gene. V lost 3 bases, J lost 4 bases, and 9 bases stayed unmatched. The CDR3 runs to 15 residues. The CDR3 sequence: CSVDPQGAPAYGYTF. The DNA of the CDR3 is TGCAGCGTTGACCCACAGGGGGCCCCGGCCTATGGCTACACCTTC.